Following are 27 T cell receptor beta chains from one sample sequenced in a study of T-cell reconstitution after alpha-beta-depleted transplantation in children. Unique molecular identifiers featured in how the TCRbeta library was prepared. Each CDR3 protein is one row after TCRdb ran MiXCR on the PCR reads. The sample includes roughly 490,000 distinct CDR3 sequences, 9.5% to 12% of them seen just once. Sequences were derived from PBMCs, mostly from graft donor cells, sampled 180 days after TCRalphabeta/CD19-depleted stem cell transplant. These receptors all come from a female patient between 2 and 15 years old who had a stem cell transplant for aplastic anemia, so the T cells may come from the graft donor.

This clonotype was counted only a few times. The CDR3 loop is CSAREPTWTYEQYF. In DNA form, the CDR3 reads TGCAGTGCTAGAGAGCCAACCTGGACCTACGAGCAGTACTTC. V usage is TRBV20-1 and J usage is TRBJ2-7; no definite D call. This CDR3 has 14 amino acids. Trimming took off 0 bases at V and 2 bases at J, with 11 bases between the two ends. Germline V lookup: CDR1 DFQATT, CDR2 SNEGSKA (reference sequence).

The chain combines TRBV3-1 with TRBJ1-1; D might be TRBD1 (6 bases). In germline, CDR1 is LGHDT, CDR2 YNNKEL (reference sequence). The CDR3 is 14 amino acids. The V end was cut by 3 bases, the J end by 10 bases, with 18 bases between. As DNA, the CDR3 is TGTGCCAGCAGCCATCCCAGCAGGGGTAAGATAGCTTTCTTT. Protein: CASSHPSRGKIAFF.

This sequence joins TRBV3-1 and TRBJ2-3; 10 bases fit TRBD2. V was pared by 1 base and J by 4 bases, with 8 bases of the junction left unmatched. This CDR3 spans 17 amino acids. CDR1 is LGHDT, CDR2 YNNKEL, per germline (reference sequence). In DNA, the CDR3 is TGTGCCAGCAGCCAAGCGCTAGCGGGAGCAGGTGCAGATACGCAGTATTTT. Encoded protein: CASSQALAGAGADTQYF.

This clonotype has only a few counts. The chain recombines TRBV20-1 with TRBJ2-1; D is possibly TRBD1 or TRBD2 (5 bases each). The CDR3 length is 15 residues. V was trimmed by 1 base and J by 0 bases, leaving 10 bases between them. Per germline, CDR1 DFQATT and CDR2 SNEGSKA (reference sequence). Here the CDR3 reads CSARVWGSSYNEQFF. In DNA form, the CDR3 reads TGCAGTGCTAGAGTATGGGGGAGCTCCTACAATGAGCAGTTCTTC.

This clonotype was counted many times. This chain uses TRBV4-3 with TRBJ2-1; D is possibly TRBD1 (6 bases). The CDR3 length is 16 residues. Germline V gene lookup returns CDR1 LGHNA and CDR2 YSLEER. V lost 3 bases and J 6 bases, leaving 18 bases between the germline ends. This CDR3 reads CASSQIGLQGFNEQFF. CDR3 nucleotide sequence: TGCGCCAGCAGCCAGATAGGACTCCAGGGGTTCAATGAGCAGTTCTTC.

This clonotype was seen at least ten times. The chain carries TRBV5-6 and TRBJ1-1; D is uncertain. The CDR3 loop spans 12 amino acids. Germline V gene lookup returns CDR1 SGHDT and CDR2 YYEEEE. The V end was cut by 2 bases, the J end by 5 bases, with 7 bases between. The CDR3 here is CASSFRETEAFF. In DNA, the CDR3 is TGTGCCAGCAGCTTCCGAGAGACTGAAGCTTTCTTT.

The V and J genes are TRBV6-2 or TRBV6-3 and TRBJ2-7; 9 bases are shared with TRBD1. CDR1 is MNHEY and CDR2 is SVGEGT in the germline V gene. This CDR3 comprises 19 residues. Trimming at V came to 5 bases and at J to 3 bases, leaving 20 bases not matched to a gene. The CDR3 is CASSRGQGLGNYGVYEQYF. The CDR3 nucleotides are TGTGCCAGCAGTAGGGGACAGGGTCTGGGCAACTACGGGGTCTACGAGCAGTACTTC.

The chain uses TRBV12-3 or TRBV12-4 and TRBJ2-7; D might be TRBD1 (6 bases). The CDR3 has 15 amino acids. V gave up 6 bases and J gave up 2 bases, with 17 bases separating them. CDR3 DNA sequence: TGTGCCAGCAGCCCGGTGCAGGGGACCACCTACGAGCAGTACTTC. Residues: CASSPVQGTTYEQYF.

The V and J genes are TRBV5-1 and TRBJ2-3; a possible D gene is TRBD1 (6 bases). The CDR3 spans 14 residues. Germline CDR1 and CDR2: SGHRS and YFSETQ. V dropped 5 bases and J dropped 7 bases, with 17 bases sitting between them. The CDR3 nucleotides read TGCGCCAGCAGTCATTTTCCGGGACAAAATACGCAGTATTTT. Its translation is CASSHFPGQNTQYF. The entire variable domain, with the rest obtained from reference TRBV5-1 and TRBJ2-3, is as follows: KAGVTQTPRYLIKTRGQQVTLSCSPISGHRSVSWYQQTPGQGLQFLFEYFSETQRNKGNFPGRFSGRQFSNSRSEMNVSTLELGDSALYLCASSHFPGQNTQYFGPGTRLTVL.

This clonotype was seen only a few times. The chain is built from TRBV3-1 and TRBJ2-7; perhaps TRBD2 as D (6 bases). The CDR3 sequence is 14 residues long. The germline CDR1 and CDR2 sequences are LGHDT and YNNKEL (reference sequence). V lost 1 base and J 4 bases, leaving 11 bases between the germline ends. CDR3: CASSQAGSGYEQYF. The CDR3 DNA reads TGTGCCAGCAGCCAAGCCGGGAGTGGTTACGAGCAGTACTTC.

The rearrangement links TRBV10-3 to TRBJ1-5, with unresolved D. The CDR3 extends over 13 amino acids. CDR1 and CDR2 from the germline V gene are ENHRY and SYGVKD. Deletions cut 6 bases from V and 8 bases from J, with 14 bases between. The CDR3 DNA is TGTGCCATCAGATTAAGTCCTGTAGAGCCCCAGCATTTT. It codes for CAIRLSPVEPQHF.

The CDR3 bases are TGTGCCAGTAGTGCCTTCGGACAGGGCTCCTCCTACGAGCAGTACTTC. Protein product: CASSAFGQGSSYEQYF. The J gene is TRBJ2-7, the V gene TRBV19; 8 bases agree with TRBD1. Germline values: CDR1 LNHDA, CDR2 SQIVND (reference sequence). The CDR3 covers 16 residues. The V segment lost 5 bases and the J segment 0 bases; nucleotides outside the gene matches: 9.

The chain couples TRBV7-9 to TRBJ2-1; 7 bases align to TRBD1. Germline V lookup: CDR1 SEHNR, CDR2 FQNEAQ (reference sequence). Trimming at V came to 3 bases and at J to 7 bases, leaving 12 bases not matched to a gene. CDR3 length equals 16 residues. The CDR3 DNA is TGTGCCAGCAGCTTTACCCTCGGGACAGAGATTAATGAGCAGTTCTTC. This codes for CASSFTLGTEINEQFF.

This clonotype was seen only a few times. The chain uses TRBV7-3 and TRBJ2-7; the match to TRBD2 covers 11 bases. Germline V CDR1 and CDR2: SGHTA, FQGTGA. The CDR3 is made up of 15 amino acids. With V trimmed by 2 bases and J by 8 bases, 8 bases remained unmatched. The CDR3 sequence is CASSLGGTSGSKQYF. CDR3 sequence (DNA): TGTGCCAGCAGCTTAGGTGGAACTAGCGGGAGTAAGCAGTACTTC.

This clonotype has more than one count but fewer than ten. The chain uses TRBV6-5 and TRBJ2-2; D could derive from TRBD1 or TRBD2 (5 bases each). Germline V lookup: CDR1 MNHEY, CDR2 SVGAGI. The CDR3 has 15 residues. The germline V and J ends were trimmed by 2 bases and 6 bases, with 13 bases remaining between them. The CDR3 coding sequence is TGTGCCAGCAGTTACGGGACCGTTCGGGCCGGGGAGCTGTTTTTT. Translated: CASSYGTVRAGELFF.

This clonotype has just a few counts. V usage is TRBV7-2 and J usage is TRBJ2-2, with TRBD2 identical over 8 bases. This CDR3 comprises 16 residues. Germline assignment: CDR1 SGHTA and CDR2 FQGNSA. The junction had 2 bases not matched to a gene; V was cut back by 1 base and J by 1 base. The DNA of the CDR3 is TGTGCCAGCAGCTTAGGGCGGGGGGAGAACACCGGGGAGCTGTTTTTT. Translating gives CASSLGRGENTGELFF.

This chain joins TRBV27 and TRBJ2-6; D possibly corresponds to TRBD1 (6 bases). V lost 0 bases and J lost 0, with 6 bases in between. The CDR3 contains 16 residues. Germline assignment: CDR1 MNHEY and CDR2 SMNVEV (reference sequence). CDR3 in amino acids: CASSLSGGSGANVLTF. In DNA, the CDR3 is TGTGCCAGCAGTTTATCAGGGGGCTCTGGGGCCAACGTCCTGACTTTC.

This clonotype was seen only a few times. This rearrangement joins TRBV20-1 to TRBJ2-7; 7 bases are shared with TRBD2. The CDR3 sequence is 14 residues long. Germline V lookup: CDR1 DFQATT, CDR2 SNEGSKA (reference sequence). V trimming: 6 bases; J trimming: 2 bases; junction bases outside the gene matches: 10. The CDR3: CSAPSRTRPYEQYF. The CDR3 DNA is TGCAGTGCCCCGTCAAGGACTAGGCCCTACGAGCAGTACTTC.

This clonotype was counted between two and nine times. This rearrangement joins TRBV7-8 to TRBJ2-5, with no clear D. V gave up 4 bases and J gave up 0 bases, with 6 bases separating them. Germline CDR1 and CDR2: SGHVS and FQNEAQ. CDR3 length equals 13 residues. The CDR3 here is CASSSWDQETQYF. CDR3 DNA: TGTGCCAGCAGCTCTTGGGACCAAGAGACCCAGTACTTC.

Worth noting for this clonotype: One junction end does not reproduce the germline sequence, and a read error may be involved. V usage is TRBV6-2 or TRBV6-3 and J usage is TRBJ2-1, with TRBD2 identical over 9 bases. The germline CDR1 and CDR2 sequences are MNHEY and SVGEGT. This CDR3 comprises 15 residues. CDR3 coding DNA: TGTGCCAGCAAGAGTGCCCTAGCGGGAATCAATGAGCCGTTCTTC. Amino acids: CASKSALAGINEPFF.

This clonotype occurred a few times. J is TRBJ2-6 and V is TRBV6-1; D is perhaps TRBD1 (5 bases). Germline V CDR1 and CDR2: MNHNS, SASEGT. The V and J ends lost 7 bases and 0 bases respectively, with 13 bases between them. The CDR3 has 16 amino acids. The CDR3 sequence is CASTRQFFSGANVLTF. The CDR3, as DNA: TGTGCCAGCACAAGACAGTTTTTCTCTGGGGCCAACGTCCTGACTTTC.

Comments on this clonotype: A read error may account for a junction end that differs from germline. The chain is built from TRBV6-5 and TRBJ2-7; TRBD1 might be the D (5 bases). Germline CDR1 and CDR2: MNHEY and SVGAGI. The CDR3 runs 14 residues. CDR3 DNA: TGTGCCAGCAGTTACCCCGGACAAGCCTACGACCAGTACTTC. It encodes CASSYPGQAYDQYF.

Concerning this clonotype itself: This sequence may be a read error, since a much larger clone differs from it by one base. CDR3 sequence reads: CASSPSDPRDSYNDQFF. The DNA for the CDR3 is TGTGCCAGCAGTCCTTCCGACCCTCGGGACAGTTACAATGACCAGTTCTTC. The chain joins TRBV28 to TRBJ2-1; 7 bases map to TRBD1. Germline CDR1 and CDR2: MDHEN and SYDVKM. The CDR3 is 17 amino acids. The full variable domain, rest sourced from reference TRBV28 and TRBJ2-1, is DVKVTQSSRYLVKRTGEKVFLECVQDMDHENMFWYRQDPGLGLRLIYFSYDVKMKEKGDIPEGYSVSREKKERFSLILESASTNQTSMYLCASSPSDPRDSYNDQFFGPGTRLTVL.

This clonotype was counted many times. The chain has TRBV7-6 and TRBJ2-2, with D unclear. CDR1 SGHVS and CDR2 FNYEAQ come from the germline V gene. The CDR3 is 13 amino acids. Trimming took 1 base from V and 5 from J, leaving 5 bases between them. In DNA form, the CDR3 reads TGTGCCAGCAGCTTAGGATGGACCGGGGAGCTGTTTTTT. Translating gives CASSLGWTGELFF.

This clonotype was seen a few times. The chain couples TRBV10-3 to TRBJ2-1; D may be TRBD1 (6 bases). This CDR3 spans 15 amino acids. Trimming removed 2 bases from V and 3 bases from J, with 11 bases in between. Looked up from germline, CDR1 is ENHRY and CDR2 is SYGVKD. The CDR3 DNA sequence: TGTGCCATCAGTGAGAATGGGGGCTTCTACAATGAGCAGTTCTTC. Residues: CAISENGGFYNEQFF.

This clonotype came up many times. The rearrangement uses TRBV5-1 and TRBJ2-3; possible D gene TRBD1, 5 bases. Germline loops: CDR1 SGHRS, CDR2 YFSETQ. Trimming pared 0 bases from V and 2 bases from J, leaving 7 bases between. The CDR3 is 14 amino acids. The CDR3 sequence: CASSLGGITDTQYF. The CDR3 coding sequence is TGCGCCAGCAGCTTGGGGGGCATCACAGATACGCAGTATTTT.

The rearrangement joins TRBV6-5 to TRBJ1-2; D is uncertain. This CDR3 comprises 12 residues. The V end was cut by 7 bases, the J end by 3 bases, with 9 bases between. From germline, CDR1 is MNHEY and CDR2 SVGAGI. The CDR3 reads CASKRAHYGYTF. Written as DNA, the CDR3 is TGTGCCAGCAAGCGCGCCCACTATGGCTACACCTTC.